This entry concerns a single T cell receptor beta chain. The CDR3 is 14 residues long. CDR1 is SGHKS, CDR2 YYEKEE, per germline (reference sequence). V lost 1 base and J 3 bases, leaving 10 bases between the germline ends. The data are from a study of blood T cell repertoires in COVID-19. About the research overall: Acute-phase and convalescent COVID-19 samples originated in the United States, Italy and Spain.

The repertoire was sequenced with immunoSEQ multiplex PCR; TCRdb's copy has only in-frame clones and lacks some. The sample has some 330,000 clones; roughly 90% are singletons. The specimen sequenced was peripheral blood. The TCR originated in a woman in her twenties or thirties with COVID-19, enrolled during active disease. The chain links TRBV5-5 to TRBJ1-1; the D gene is possibly TRBD1 (5 bases). The CDR3 DNA follows: TGTGCCAGCAGCTTGTGGGGGGGTCACACTGAAGCTTTCTTT. It is translated as CASSLWGGHTEAFF.